The 10 T cell receptor beta chains reported below all come from one sample, sequenced in a study of T cells after yellow fever vaccination. One entry per CDR3 protein results from TCRdb running MiXCR on the 5' RACE reads. The table lists a few hundred thousand distinct CDR3 sequences, roughly 3.5% of them singletons. Sample: PBMCs, taken on the day of the yellow fever booster vaccination. The receptors come from a man aged 18 to 29 who received the YFV17D yellow fever vaccine.

This clonotype was recorded at least ten times. CDR3: CASSPPLRAAGELFF. CDR3 in DNA: TGTGCCAGCAGCCCGCCGTTAAGGGCCGCCGGGGAGCTGTTTTTT. The J gene is TRBJ2-2, the V gene TRBV7-9; D remains ambiguous. The CDR3 sequence is 15 residues long. The germline V gene encodes CDR1 SEHNR and CDR2 FQNEAQ (reference sequence). V was trimmed by 5 bases and J by 6 bases, leaving 16 bases between them.

This clonotype was recorded many times. The V gene is TRBV5-6, the J gene TRBJ2-1; 9 bases line up with TRBD2. Germline V gene data show CDR1 as SGHDT and CDR2 as YYEEEE. V shed 3 bases, J shed 4 bases, and the junction held 8 bases outside the gene matches. The CDR3 runs to 16 residues. The CDR3 sequence is CASSSLGTSRYNEQFF. DNA of the CDR3: TGTGCCAGCAGCTCCCTCGGGACTAGCCGATACAATGAGCAGTTCTTC.

This clonotype appeared many times. The J gene is TRBJ1-1, the V gene TRBV29-1; D is unclear. From germline, CDR1 is SQVTM and CDR2 ANQGSEA. CDR3 length: 15 residues. The V end was cut by 0 bases, the J end by 5 bases, with 16 bases between. In DNA form, the CDR3 reads TGCAGCGTTGAAGATCGGACCTATCGGGAGACTGAAGCTTTCTTT. Translation gives CSVEDRTYRETEAFF.

This clonotype was recorded many times. The J gene is TRBJ2-3, the V gene TRBV7-8; D is perhaps TRBD1 (6 bases). Trimming took 7 bases from V and 2 from J, leaving 13 bases between them. Germline assignment: CDR1 SGHVS and CDR2 FQNEAQ. This CDR3 contains 14 residues. For the CDR3, the DNA is TGTGCCAGCACCCAACAGGGAAACACAGATACGCAGTATTTT. Translation gives CASTQQGNTDTQYF.

In its sample, this clonotype was seen a few times. This rearrangement joins TRBV27 to TRBJ1-1; the match to TRBD1 covers 8 bases. Germline lookup yields CDR1 MNHEY and CDR2 SMNVEV (reference sequence). The CDR3 is 11 residues long. The ends lost 7 bases at V and 7 bases at J; junction bases unmatched: 2. In DNA, the CDR3 is TGTGCCAGCAAGGACAGGGTTGAAGCTTTCTTT. Protein product: CASKDRVEAFF.

This clonotype was seen repeatedly, ten times or more. V and J are TRBV20-1 and TRBJ1-2, with 10 bases lining up with TRBD1. There are 14 residues in the CDR3. Germline CDR1 DFQATT, CDR2 SNEGSKA (reference sequence). Losses at the gene ends were 4 bases for V and 2 bases for J; bases not matched to a gene: 4. Written as DNA, the CDR3 is TGCAGTGCTAAGGGGACAGGGGTAAACTATGGCTACACCTTC. Translation: CSAKGTGVNYGYTF.

The table lists this clonotype with many counts. The gene calls are TRBV7-8 and TRBJ1-4; D uncertain. The CDR3 is 17 amino acids. V lost 3 bases and J 6 bases, leaving 20 bases between the germline ends. Germline CDR1 is SGHVS and CDR2 is FQNEAQ. The CDR3 bases are TGTGCCAGCAGCTTTCATTTCGCGAACCATGAATATGAAAAACTGTTTTTT. This encodes CASSFHFANHEYEKLFF.

Ten or more counts support this clonotype. The V gene is TRBV7-2, the J gene TRBJ2-3; 14 bases fit TRBD2. V dropped 3 bases and J dropped 5; count of bases not matched to a gene: 13. The CDR3 runs to 19 residues. From germline, CDR1 is SGHTA and CDR2 FQGNSA. The CDR3 DNA reads as TGTGCCAGCAGCTTGGATCTCCGACTAGCGGGGGGGCATGGAGATACGCAGTATTTT. It is translated as CASSLDLRLAGGHGDTQYF.

This clonotype was seen at least ten times. The J gene is TRBJ2-5, the V gene TRBV25-1, with D possibly being TRBD2 (5 bases). Germline CDR1 MGHDK, CDR2 SYGVNS. The germline V and J ends were trimmed by 5 bases and 5 bases, with 12 bases remaining between them. This CDR3 has 13 residues. The CDR3 DNA follows: TGTGCCAGCAGTCATGCGAGGAGGGAGACCCAGTACTTC. Translation: CASSHARRETQYF.

The V call is TRBV27, the J call TRBJ2-3, with D perhaps TRBD1 (5 bases). The CDR3 spans 17 residues. CDR1 is MNHEY and CDR2 is SMNVEV in the germline V gene (reference sequence). V lost 7 bases, J lost 2 bases, and 22 bases lay in between. The CDR3: CASTPLDTPTPTDTQYF. CDR3 coding DNA: TGTGCCAGCACTCCGCTGGACACACCAACCCCCACAGATACGCAGTATTTT.